This TCR beta chain was sequenced in a study of shared clonotypes between healthy human individuals. Profiling relied on immunoSEQ multiplex PCR, and the TCRdb table lists in-frame clones only, not all of them. The sample carries about 690,000 clones, 90% recorded once. The germline V gene has CDR1 SGDLS and CDR2 YYNGEE. The ends lost 4 bases at V and 1 base at J; junction bases unmatched: 5. This CDR3 has 14 amino acids. The specimen sequenced was memory CD8+ T cells from PBMCs. The subset here: CD45RO+ cells pooled with CCR7-negative TemRA cells. The receptor comes from a man aged 18 to 29 in good health. Some clones in this sample may be carry-over from other donors' samples. The J gene is TRBJ2-7, the V gene TRBV9, with 7 bases matching TRBD2. The CDR3 region has the DNA TGTGCCAGCAGCCCTGGGGGGGAATCCTACGAGCAGTACTTC. Its protein product is CASSPGGESYEQYF.